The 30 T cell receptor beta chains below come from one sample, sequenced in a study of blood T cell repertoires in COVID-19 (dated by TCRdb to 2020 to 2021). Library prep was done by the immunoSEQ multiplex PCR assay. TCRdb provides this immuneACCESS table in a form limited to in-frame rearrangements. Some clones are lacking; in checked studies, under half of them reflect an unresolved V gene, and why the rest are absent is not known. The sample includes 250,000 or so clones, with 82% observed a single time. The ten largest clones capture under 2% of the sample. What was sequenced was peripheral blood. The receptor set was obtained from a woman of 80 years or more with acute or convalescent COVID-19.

CDR3 loop: CASSPDILAVDTQYF. The CDR3 DNA sequence: TGTGCCAGCAGCCCAGATATCCTAGCGGTAGATACGCAGTATTTT. The gene calls are TRBV7-9 and TRBJ2-3, with TRBD2 matching over 7 bases. The CDR3 loop spans 15 amino acids. V was pared by 5 bases and J by 5 bases, with 10 bases of the junction left unmatched. Germline V gene data show CDR1 as SEHNR and CDR2 as FQNEAQ (reference sequence).

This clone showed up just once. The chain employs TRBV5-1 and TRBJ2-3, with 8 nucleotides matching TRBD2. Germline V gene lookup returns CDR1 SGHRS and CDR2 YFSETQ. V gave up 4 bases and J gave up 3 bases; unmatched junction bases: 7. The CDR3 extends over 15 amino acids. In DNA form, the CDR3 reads TGCGCCAGCAGCCTCTCTGGACTAGCAACAGATACGCAGTATTTT. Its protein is CASSLSGLATDTQYF. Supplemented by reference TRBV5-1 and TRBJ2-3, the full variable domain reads KAGVTQTPRYLIKTRGQQVTLSCSPISGHRSVSWYQQTPGQGLQFLFEYFSETQRNKGNFPGRFSGRQFSNSRSEMNVSTLELGDSALYLCASSLSGLATDTQYFGPGTRLTVL.

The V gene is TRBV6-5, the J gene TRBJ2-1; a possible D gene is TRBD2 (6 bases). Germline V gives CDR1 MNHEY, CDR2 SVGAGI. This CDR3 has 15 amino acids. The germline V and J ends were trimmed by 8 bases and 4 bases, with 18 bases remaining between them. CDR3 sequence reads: CASVSGVRTYNEQFF. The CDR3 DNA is TGTGCCAGCGTCTCGGGGGTTAGGACGTACAATGAGCAGTTCTTC.

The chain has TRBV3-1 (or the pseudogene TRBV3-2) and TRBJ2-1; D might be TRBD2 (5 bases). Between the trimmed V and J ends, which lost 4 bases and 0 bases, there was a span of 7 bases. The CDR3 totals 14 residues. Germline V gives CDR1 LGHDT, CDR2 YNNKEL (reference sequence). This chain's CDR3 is CASSPRDSYNEQFF. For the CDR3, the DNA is TGTGCCAGCAGCCCCCGGGACTCCTACAATGAGCAGTTCTTC.

This chain's CDR3 is CASRIQGSNTEAFF. CDR3 nucleotide sequence: TGCGCCAGCCGAATACAGGGGTCCAACACTGAAGCTTTCTTT. The chain employs TRBV5-1 and TRBJ1-1; the match to TRBD1 covers 7 bases. Germline assignment: CDR1 SGHRS and CDR2 YFSETQ. Trimming took 7 bases from V and 2 from J; bases not matched to a gene: 8. The CDR3 covers 14 residues.

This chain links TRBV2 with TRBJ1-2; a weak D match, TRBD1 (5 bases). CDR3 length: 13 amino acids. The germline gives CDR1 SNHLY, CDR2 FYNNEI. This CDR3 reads CAGTLQANYGYTF. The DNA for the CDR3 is TGTGCGGGGACTCTACAGGCTAACTATGGCTACACCTTC.

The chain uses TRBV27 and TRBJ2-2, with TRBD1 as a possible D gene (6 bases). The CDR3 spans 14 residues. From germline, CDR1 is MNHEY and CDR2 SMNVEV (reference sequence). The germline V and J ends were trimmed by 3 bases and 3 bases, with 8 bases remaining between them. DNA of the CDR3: TGTGCCAGCAGTTTGGACAGAGACACCGGGGAGCTGTTTTTT. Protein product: CASSLDRDTGELFF.

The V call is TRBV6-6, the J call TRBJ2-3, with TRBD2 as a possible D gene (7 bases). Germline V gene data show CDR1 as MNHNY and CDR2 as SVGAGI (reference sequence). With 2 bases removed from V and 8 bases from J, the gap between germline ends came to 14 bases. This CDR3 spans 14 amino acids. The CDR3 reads CASSYVQGGGTQYF. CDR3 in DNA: TGTGCCAGCAGTTACGTCCAGGGAGGGGGTACGCAGTATTTT.

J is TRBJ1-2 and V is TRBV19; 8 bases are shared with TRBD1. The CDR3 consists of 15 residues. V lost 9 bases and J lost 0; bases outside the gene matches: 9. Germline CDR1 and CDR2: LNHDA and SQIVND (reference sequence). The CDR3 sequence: CASQDRATTNYGYTF. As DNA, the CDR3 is TGTGCCAGCCAGGACAGGGCAACTACTAACTATGGCTACACCTTC. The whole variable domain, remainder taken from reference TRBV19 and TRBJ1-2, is DGGITQSPKYLFRKEGQNVTLSCEQNLNHDAMYWYRQDPGQGLRLIYYSQIVNDFQKGDIAEGYSVSREKKESFPLTVTSAQKNPTAFYLCASQDRATTNYGYTFGSGTRLTVV.

In DNA form, the CDR3 reads TGTGCCAGCAGCTTAGGGCGGAACTATGGCTACACCTTC. Amino acids: CASSLGRNYGYTF. This sequence joins TRBV7-2 and TRBJ1-2; D call uncertain. The germline gives CDR1 SGHTA, CDR2 FQGNSA. V was clipped by 1 base and J by 2 bases, with 5 bases between them. The CDR3 covers 13 residues.

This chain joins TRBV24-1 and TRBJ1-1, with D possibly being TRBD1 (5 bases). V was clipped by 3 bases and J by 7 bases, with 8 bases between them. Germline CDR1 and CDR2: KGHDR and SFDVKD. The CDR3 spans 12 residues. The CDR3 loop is CATSDRQGEAFF. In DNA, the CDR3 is TGTGCCACCAGTGATCGGCAGGGTGAAGCTTTCTTT.

The CDR3 DNA follows: TGTGCCAGCAGCTTAATGGGGGCGTATACCGGGGAGCTGTTTTTT. This translates into CASSLMGAYTGELFF. This chain joins TRBV7-3 and TRBJ2-2; perhaps TRBD1 as D (6 bases). CDR3 length equals 15 residues. In germline, CDR1 is SGHTA, CDR2 FQGTGA. V gave up 1 base and J gave up 5 bases, with 11 bases separating them.

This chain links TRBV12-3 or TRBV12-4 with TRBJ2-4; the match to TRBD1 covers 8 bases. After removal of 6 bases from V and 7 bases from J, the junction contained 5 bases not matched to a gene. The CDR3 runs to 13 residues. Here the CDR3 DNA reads TGTGCCAGCAGCCCAAGACAGGGGAACATTCAGTACTTC. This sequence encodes CASSPRQGNIQYF.

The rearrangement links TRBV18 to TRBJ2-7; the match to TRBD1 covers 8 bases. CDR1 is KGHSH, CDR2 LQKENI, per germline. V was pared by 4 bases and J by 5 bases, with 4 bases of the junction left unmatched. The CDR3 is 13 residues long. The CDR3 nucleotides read TGTGCCAGCTCACTCGGACAGGGAGACGAGCAGTACTTC. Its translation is CASSLGQGDEQYF.

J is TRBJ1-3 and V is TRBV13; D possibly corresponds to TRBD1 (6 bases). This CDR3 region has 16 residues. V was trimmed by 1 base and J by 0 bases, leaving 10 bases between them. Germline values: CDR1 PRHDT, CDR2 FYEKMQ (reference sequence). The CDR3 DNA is TGTGCCAGCAGCTTAGACAGGGCCCACTCTGGAAACACCATATATTTT. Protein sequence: CASSLDRAHSGNTIYF. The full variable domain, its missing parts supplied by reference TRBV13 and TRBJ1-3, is AAGVIQSPRHLIKEKRETATLKCYPIPRHDTVYWYQQGPGQDPQFLISFYEKMQSDKGSIPDRFSAQQFSDYHSELNMSSLELGDSALYFCASSLDRAHSGNTIYFGEGSWLTVV.

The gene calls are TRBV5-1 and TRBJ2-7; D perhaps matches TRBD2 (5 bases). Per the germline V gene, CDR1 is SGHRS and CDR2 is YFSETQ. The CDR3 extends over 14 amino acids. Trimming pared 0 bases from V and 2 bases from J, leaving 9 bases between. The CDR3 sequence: CASSLESGTYEQYF. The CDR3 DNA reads TGCGCCAGCAGCTTGGAAAGCGGAACCTACGAGCAGTACTTC.

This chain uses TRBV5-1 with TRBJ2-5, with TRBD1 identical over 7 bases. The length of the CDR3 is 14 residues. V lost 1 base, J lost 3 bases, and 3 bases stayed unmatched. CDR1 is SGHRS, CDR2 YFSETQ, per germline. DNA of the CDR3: TGCGCCAGCAGCTTGTTGCAGGGGGAAGAGACCCAGTACTTC. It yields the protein CASSLLQGEETQYF.

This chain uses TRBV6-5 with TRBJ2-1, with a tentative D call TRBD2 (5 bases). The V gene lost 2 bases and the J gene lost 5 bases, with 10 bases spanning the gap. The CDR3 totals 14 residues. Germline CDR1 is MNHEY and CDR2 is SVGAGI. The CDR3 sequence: CASSYRGLDNEQFF. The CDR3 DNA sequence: TGTGCCAGCAGTTACCGCGGGTTAGACAATGAGCAGTTCTTC.

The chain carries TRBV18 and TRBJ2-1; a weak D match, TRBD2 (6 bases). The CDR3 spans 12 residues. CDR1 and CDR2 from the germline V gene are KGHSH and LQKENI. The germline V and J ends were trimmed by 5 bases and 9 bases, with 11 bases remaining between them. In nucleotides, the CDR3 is TGTGCCAGCTCAGCTCAGGGAGGTGAGCAGTTCTTC. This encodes CASSAQGGEQFF.

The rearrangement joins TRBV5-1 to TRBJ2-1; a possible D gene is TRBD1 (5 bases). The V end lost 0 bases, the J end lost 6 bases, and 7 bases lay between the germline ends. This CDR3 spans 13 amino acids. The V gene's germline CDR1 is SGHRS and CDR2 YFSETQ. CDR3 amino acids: CASSLAGSNEQFF. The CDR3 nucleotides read TGCGCCAGCAGCTTGGCAGGGTCCAATGAGCAGTTCTTC.

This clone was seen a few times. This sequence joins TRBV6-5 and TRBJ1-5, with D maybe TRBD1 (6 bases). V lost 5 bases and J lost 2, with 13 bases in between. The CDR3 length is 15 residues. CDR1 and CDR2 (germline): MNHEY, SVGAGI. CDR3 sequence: CASSRTARGNQPQHF. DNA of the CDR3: TGTGCCAGCAGTCGGACAGCCAGGGGCAATCAGCCCCAGCATTTT.

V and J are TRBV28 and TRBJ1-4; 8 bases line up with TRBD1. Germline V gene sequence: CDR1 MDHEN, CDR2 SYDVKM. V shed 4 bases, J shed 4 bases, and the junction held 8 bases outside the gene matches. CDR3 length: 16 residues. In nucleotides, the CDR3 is TGTGCCAGCAGTTCAGATGACAGGGGCGGTAATGAAAAACTGTTTTTT. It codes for CASSSDDRGGNEKLFF.

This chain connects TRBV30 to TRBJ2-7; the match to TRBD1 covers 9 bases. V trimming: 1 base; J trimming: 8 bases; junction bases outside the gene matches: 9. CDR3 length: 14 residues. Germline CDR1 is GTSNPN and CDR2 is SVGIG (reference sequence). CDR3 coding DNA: TGTGCCTGGAGTGATACACAGGGGGCCGCGAAGCAGTACTTC. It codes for CAWSDTQGAAKQYF.

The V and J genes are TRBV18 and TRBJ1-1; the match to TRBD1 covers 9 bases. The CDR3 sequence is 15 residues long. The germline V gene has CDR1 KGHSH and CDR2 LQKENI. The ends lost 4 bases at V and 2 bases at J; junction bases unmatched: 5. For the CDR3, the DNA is TGTGCCAGCTCACGGGGACAGGGAGTTAACACTGAAGCTTTCTTT. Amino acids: CASSRGQGVNTEAFF.

The DNA for the CDR3 is TGTGCCAGCAGCCCCGGACAGGGAAGCACCGGGGAGCTGTTTTTT. This encodes CASSPGQGSTGELFF. The chain combines TRBV7-2 with TRBJ2-2; the match to TRBD1 covers 8 bases. Germline V lookup: CDR1 SGHTA, CDR2 FQGNSA. The V segment lost 5 bases and the J segment 4 bases; nucleotides outside the gene matches: 6. CDR3 length: 15 residues.

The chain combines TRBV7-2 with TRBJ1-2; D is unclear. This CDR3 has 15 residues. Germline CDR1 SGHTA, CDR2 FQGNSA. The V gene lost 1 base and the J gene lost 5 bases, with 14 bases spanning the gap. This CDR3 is CASSLEVRPTYGYTF. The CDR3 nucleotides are TGTGCCAGCAGCTTAGAGGTCAGGCCAACATATGGCTACACCTTC.

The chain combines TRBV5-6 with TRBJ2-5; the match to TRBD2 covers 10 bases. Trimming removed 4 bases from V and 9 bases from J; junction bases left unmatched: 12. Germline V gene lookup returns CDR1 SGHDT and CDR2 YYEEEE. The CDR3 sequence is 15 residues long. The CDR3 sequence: CASSRTSGVPGSQYF. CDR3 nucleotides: TGTGCCAGCAGCCGGACTAGCGGAGTCCCTGGGTCCCAGTACTTC. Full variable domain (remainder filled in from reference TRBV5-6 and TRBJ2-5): DAGVTQSPTHLIKTRGQQVTLRCSPKSGHDTVSWYQQALGQGPQFIFQYYEEEERQRGNFPDRFSGHQFPNYSSELNVNALLLGDSALYLCASSRTSGVPGSQYFGPGTRLLVL.

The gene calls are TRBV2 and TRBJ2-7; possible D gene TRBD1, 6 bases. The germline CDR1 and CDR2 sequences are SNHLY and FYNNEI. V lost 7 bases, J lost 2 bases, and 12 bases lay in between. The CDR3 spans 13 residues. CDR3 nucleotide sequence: TGTGCCAGCACCGGGACAAATACCTACGAGCAGTACTTC. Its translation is CASTGTNTYEQYF.

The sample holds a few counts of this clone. Here the CDR3 DNA reads TGTGCCAGCAGTGAGGACATCAGCTCCTACGAGCAGTACTTC. Amino acid sequence: CASSEDISSYEQYF. V and J are TRBV2 and TRBJ2-7, with TRBD1 as a possible D gene (5 bases). The V gene's germline CDR1 is SNHLY and CDR2 FYNNEI. This CDR3 is built from 14 residues. The ends were cut back, 3 bases at V and 0 bases at J, with 9 bases in the middle.

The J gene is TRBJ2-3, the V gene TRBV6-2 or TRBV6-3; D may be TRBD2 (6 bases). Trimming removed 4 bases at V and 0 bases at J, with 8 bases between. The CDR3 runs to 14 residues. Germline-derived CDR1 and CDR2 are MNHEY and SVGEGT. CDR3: CASSLGLSTDTQYF. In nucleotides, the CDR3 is TGTGCCAGCAGTTTGGGACTGAGCACAGATACGCAGTATTTT.